This T cell receptor (delta chain) emerged from a study of Vδ1+ human thymocytes. This clone was seen only a few times. Its specificity is not known. CDR3 length: 19 amino acids. The trim removed 1 base at V and 0 bases at J, leaving 12 bases unmatched. The germline V gene encodes CDR1 TSWWSYY and CDR2 QGS. The template was reverse-transcribed extracted RNA. Multiplex PCR used pooled V-gene forward primers and a constant-region reverse primer to amplify CDR3s. TCRdb redid clone calling on the multiplex PCR reads using CATT. The sample contains over 45,000 delta-chain clones, approximately 15% of which appear only once. Whole-study results and caveats: Thymic TRG and TRD repertoires appeared highly polyclonal. Roughly 22% of thymic delta-chain sequences were Vdelta2, with few Vdelta3, unlike blood Vdelta1+ controls.

The source of this sequence is a boy in the first two years of life who had congenital heart surgery. The sample was Vdelta1+ gamma-delta thymocytes from the thymus. Subset of the sample: FACS-sorted CD3+ TCRalphabeta- TCRVdelta1+ TCRVdelta2- thymocytes. The chain employs TRDV1 and TRDJ1; 9 bases map to TRDD3. In nucleotides, the CDR3 is TGTGCTCTTGGGGAACCCTATCCTACTGGGGGACACTACACCGATAAACTCATCTTT. This translates into CALGEPYPTGGHYTDKLIF.